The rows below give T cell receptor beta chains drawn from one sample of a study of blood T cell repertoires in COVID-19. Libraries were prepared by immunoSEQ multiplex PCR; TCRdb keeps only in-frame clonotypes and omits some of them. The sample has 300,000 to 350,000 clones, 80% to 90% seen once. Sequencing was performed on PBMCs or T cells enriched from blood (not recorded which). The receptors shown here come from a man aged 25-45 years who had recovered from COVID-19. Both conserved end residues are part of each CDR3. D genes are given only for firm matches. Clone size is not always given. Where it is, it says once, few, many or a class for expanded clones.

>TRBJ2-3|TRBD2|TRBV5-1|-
TGCGCCAGCAGCCATGGACTAGCGGGGCTAGATACGCAGTATTTT
CASSHGLAGLDTQYF
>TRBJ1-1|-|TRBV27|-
TGTGCCAGCAGTTTAAACAGGAACACTGAAGCTTTCTTT
CASSLNRNTEAFF
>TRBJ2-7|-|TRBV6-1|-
TGTGCCAGCAGTGAACAGGGAGGAAGCGACGAGCAGTACTTC
CASSEQGGSDEQYF
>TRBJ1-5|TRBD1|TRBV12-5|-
TGTGCTAGTGGTTGGGCTCCACTGGGGATACTCGACAGGGGTAGAGAGCCCCAGCATTTT
CASGWAPLGILDRGREPQHF
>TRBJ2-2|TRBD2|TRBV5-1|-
TGCGCCAGCAGCTTGGGGGGACTAGCGAACACCGGGGAGCTGTTTTTT
CASSLGGLANTGELFF
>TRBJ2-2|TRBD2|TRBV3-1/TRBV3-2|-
TGTGCCAGCAGCCAAGGACTAGCGGATTACACCGGGGAGCTGTTTTTT
CASSQGLADYTGELFF
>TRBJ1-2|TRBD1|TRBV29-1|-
TGCAGCGTCTACTCAGGGGGCTTCTATGGCTACACCTTC
CSVYSGGFYGYTF
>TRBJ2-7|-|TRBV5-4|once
TGTGCCAGCAGCCTGTGGGGATCCAGGGCCTACGAGCAGTACTTC
CASSLWGSRAYEQYF
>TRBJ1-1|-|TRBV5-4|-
TGTGCCAGCAGCTTGGCGTCAGGGGTTGGGGCTGAAGCTTTCTTT
CASSLASGVGAEAFF
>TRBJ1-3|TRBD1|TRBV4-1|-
TGCGCCAGCAGCCTCACTCGCGTACCGACAGGGGTGGACGACACCATATATTTT
CASSLTRVPTGVDDTIYF
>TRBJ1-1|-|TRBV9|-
TGTGCCAGCAGCACCCCGAGGGGGTTGAACACTGAAGCTTTCTTT
CASSTPRGLNTEAFF
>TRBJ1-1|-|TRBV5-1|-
TGCGCCAGCAGTTCTTCCCCGGGTCTTATGAACACTGAAGCTTTCTTT
CASSSSPGLMNTEAFF
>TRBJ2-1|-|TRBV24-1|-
TGTGCCACCAGTGACCCTCAGGGAAGCTCCTACAATGAGCAGTTCTTC
CATSDPQGSSYNEQFF
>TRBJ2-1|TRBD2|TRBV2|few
TGTGCCAGGGGGGGACTTAGCGGGGTTTACAATGAGCAGTTCTTC
CARGGLSGVYNEQFF
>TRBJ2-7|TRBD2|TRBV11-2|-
TGTGCCAGCACTGAGGGACTAGTTGGCTACGAGCAGTACTTC
CASTEGLVGYEQYF
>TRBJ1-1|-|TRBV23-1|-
TGCGCCAGCAGTCATCGGAGGGGCGACGGGAACACTGAAGCTTTCTTT
CASSHRRGDGNTEAFF
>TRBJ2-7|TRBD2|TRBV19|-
TGTGCCAGTAGTCCATTAGGACTAGCGGGTTCTTCCTCCTACGAGCAGTACTTC
CASSPLGLAGSSSYEQYF